These T cell receptor beta chains were read from a single sample in a study of spatial heterogeneity in lung cancer. One entry per CDR3 protein results from TCRdb running MiXCR on the 5' RACE reads. The table lists about 16,000 distinct CDR3 sequences, 7.3% of them singletons. The source was lung tumor tissue, collected at surgery. The receptors were gathered from a male donor with early-stage non-small cell lung cancer. CDR3s include the opening cysteine and the closing phenylalanine or tryptophan. Fields, in order: D gene, J gene, clone size, V gene, CDR3 DNA, CDR3 protein. The D gene is left open where the match is weak. A row's size may be missing; if present it is once, few, many or a size class.

- | TRBJ2-1 | few | TRBV3-1 | TGTGCCAGCAGCCAAGATGGGAGGAGGGGGGATGAGCAGTTCTTC | CASSQDGRRGDEQFF
TRBD2 | TRBJ2-1 | - | TRBV20-1 | TGCAGTGCTAGTCCTTGGGAGGGAAGAGGCAATGAGCAGTTCTTC | CSASPWEGRGNEQFF
TRBD2 | TRBJ2-3 | medium-sized | TRBV20-1 | TGCAGTGCACAGCTAGCGGGCACAGATACGCAGTATTTT | CSAQLAGTDTQYF
- | TRBJ1-1 | - | TRBV18 | TGTGCCAGCTCACCAGGGACCGGGACTCCGAACACTGAAGCTTTCTTT | CASSPGTGTPNTEAFF
- | TRBJ2-7 | few | TRBV5-1 | TGCGCCAGCAGCTTGGGGCAGGTTGGCATCAACTACGAGCAGTACTTC | CASSLGQVGINYEQYF
- | TRBJ2-1 | few | TRBV5-6 | TGTGCCAGCAGCCCACTCGTCCCAGGACTGGGGTGGGATGAGCAGTTCTTC | CASSPLVPGLGWDEQFF
- | TRBJ2-3 | - | TRBV5-1 | TGCGCCAGCAGCGACGGGGGGCTCACAGATACGCAGTATTTT | CASSDGGLTDTQYF
- | TRBJ2-3 | many | TRBV19 | TGTGCCAGTAGTATAAGCCTCTACACAGATACGCAGTATTTT | CASSISLYTDTQYF
- | TRBJ2-3 | few | TRBV5-1 | TGCGCCAGCAGCTTGGAGGCAGGGGACACAGATACGCAGTATTTT | CASSLEAGDTDTQYF
TRBD2 | TRBJ2-1 | many | TRBV11-2 | TGTGCCAGCAGCGCCCCCGGGGGGGCCTACAATGAGCAGTTCTTC | CASSAPGGAYNEQFF
- | TRBJ2-3 | many | TRBV5-1 | TGCGCCAGCAGCTTGACGGCTTTCGCCGGCGCGACGCAGTATTTT | CASSLTAFAGATQYF
- | TRBJ2-3 | few | TRBV24-1 | TGTGCCACCCGGGACATAATCACAGATACGCAGTATTTT | CATRDIITDTQYF
TRBD2 | TRBJ2-1 | few | TRBV11-1 | TGTGCCAGCAGCTCCCTAGCGGGAGGAAATGAGCAGTTCTTC | CASSSLAGGNEQFF
- | TRBJ2-3 | few | TRBV7-2 | TGTGCCAGCAGCTCACGGACGGGGGGCACAGATACGCAGTATTTT | CASSSRTGGTDTQYF
TRBD1 | TRBJ1-1 | - | TRBV7-9 | TGTGCCAGCAGCTTAGCTTCTCATGCGAGACAGGGGAATACTGAAGCTTTCTTT | CASSLASHARQGNTEAFF
TRBD2 | TRBJ2-7 | many | TRBV7-2 | TGTGCCAGCAGCACCGGACTAGTTAGGTACGAGCAGTACTTC | CASSTGLVRYEQYF
TRBD1 | TRBJ1-2 | few | TRBV2 | TGTGCCAGCAGTGGGACAGGGGGCTTTGGCTACACCTTC | CASSGTGGFGYTF
- | TRBJ2-1 | many | TRBV11-2 | TGTGCCAGCAGCTTAACTGAGGTACTCTACAATGAGCAGTTCTTC | CASSLTEVLYNEQFF
TRBD1 | TRBJ2-7 | - | TRBV20-1 | TGCAGTGCCTCCGACAGGGGGGTGAAGTTCGAGCAGTACTTC | CSASDRGVKFEQYF
- | TRBJ1-4 | many | TRBV20-1 | TGCAGTGCTAGAATGGCCGGAGGTGGGAAACTGTTTTTT | CSARMAGGGKLFF